This passage covers 15 T cell receptor beta chains from one sample sequenced in a study of PD-1 blockade in classical Hodgkin lymphoma. The repertoire was sequenced with immunoSEQ multiplex PCR; TCRdb's copy has only in-frame clones and lacks some. The sample has over 15,000 clones, about 75% seen once; the top ten hold about 2.3%. Time point denoted: cycle 4 day 1 (C4D1), after around six weeks of nivolumab. Every patient relapsed after autologous stem cell transplantation, and brentuximab vedotin exposure varied. Researchers report purifying CD4+ T cells from thawed PBMCs by magnetic negative selection. The sequencing here drew on CD4+ T cells from blood, taken before the fourth cycle of nivolumab. The receptors stem from a human donor with classical Hodgkin lymphoma.

The V call is TRBV11-3, the J call TRBJ2-3, with 11 bases that match TRBD2. This CDR3 has 16 residues. V shed 5 bases and J 1 base; nucleotides not matched to a gene: 5. Germline lookup yields CDR1 SGHNT and CDR2 YENEEA. The CDR3 is CASSGGGLAGTDTQYF. The CDR3 DNA reads as TGTGCCAGCAGCGGTGGGGGACTAGCGGGCACAGATACGCAGTATTTT.

V and J are TRBV29-1 and TRBJ1-4, with a tentative D call TRBD1 (5 bases). The CDR3 covers 15 residues. The germline CDR1 and CDR2 sequences are SQVTM and ANQGSEA. V gave up 3 bases and J gave up 0 bases, with 11 bases separating them. The CDR3 nucleotides read TGCAGCGTTGAGGGGCAGGACGCAACTAATGAAAAACTGTTTTTT. This gives the protein CSVEGQDATNEKLFF.

The J gene is TRBJ2-7, the V gene TRBV5-1, with D perhaps matching TRBD1 (6 bases). Trimming pared 3 bases from V and 0 bases from J, leaving 16 bases between. The CDR3 sequence is 16 residues long. From germline, CDR1 is SGHRS and CDR2 YFSETQ. The chain's CDR3 is CASSYSPDRTSYEQYF. The CDR3 coding sequence is TGCGCCAGCAGCTATTCCCCAGACAGGACCTCCTACGAGCAGTACTTC.

In DNA form, the CDR3 reads TGTGCCAGCAGTTTAAAGCGGGGGCGGCCAGATACGCAGTATTTT. It is translated as CASSLKRGRPDTQYF. This chain uses TRBV27 with TRBJ2-3, with 8 nucleotides matching TRBD2. V lost 2 bases, J lost 4 bases, and 5 bases stayed unmatched. Germline CDR1 and CDR2: MNHEY and SMNVEV (reference sequence). The CDR3 totals 15 residues.

CDR3 residues: CASSLGLPGQPQHF. The CDR3 DNA sequence: TGCGCCAGCAGCTTGGGACTCCCAGGTCAGCCCCAGCATTTT. This chain connects TRBV5-1 to TRBJ1-5, with D unclear. Germline CDR1 SGHRS, CDR2 YFSETQ. The V gene lost 0 bases and the J gene lost 6 bases, with 10 bases spanning the gap. This CDR3 is 14 amino acids long. Supplemented by reference TRBV5-1 and TRBJ1-5, the full variable domain reads KAGVTQTPRYLIKTRGQQVTLSCSPISGHRSVSWYQQTPGQGLQFLFEYFSETQRNKGNFPGRFSGRQFSNSRSEMNVSTLELGDSALYLCASSLGLPGQPQHFGDGTRLSIL.

The gene calls are TRBV7-2 and TRBJ2-7; D is uncertain. Trimming took 5 bases from V and 0 from J, leaving 8 bases between them. Germline V gene sequence: CDR1 SGHTA, CDR2 FQGNSA. This CDR3 has 13 residues. Here the CDR3 reads CASSRGFSYEQYF. DNA of the CDR3: TGTGCCAGCAGCCGAGGATTCTCCTACGAGCAGTACTTC. Combining the CDR3 with reference TRBV7-2 and TRBJ2-7 gives the whole variable domain GAGVSQSPSNKVTEKGKDVELRCDPISGHTALYWYRQSLGQGLEFLIYFQGNSAPDKSGLPSDRFSAERTGGSVSTLTIQRTQQEDSAVYLCASSRGFSYEQYFGPGTRLTVT.

The chain links TRBV4-1 to TRBJ2-7; D not resolved. The CDR3 contains 16 residues. V was pared by 1 base and J by 1 base, with 14 bases between. Germline-derived CDR1 and CDR2 are MGHRA and YSYEKL. CDR3 DNA sequence: TGCGCCAGCAGCCAAGTCCCGGGCGGAAATTCCTACGAGCAGTACTTC. Its protein is CASSQVPGGNSYEQYF.

V gene TRBV30 combines with J gene TRBJ2-1, with 7 bases lining up with TRBD2. J gave up 0 bases and V 7 bases, and 3 bases lay outside the gene matches. The CDR3 has 13 amino acids. Germline V gene data show CDR1 as GTSNPN and CDR2 as SVGIG (reference sequence). CDR3 in DNA: TGTGCCTCCAGGACTAGCTCCTACAATGAGCAGTTCTTC. It codes for CASRTSSYNEQFF.

The chain carries TRBV21-1 and TRBJ1-5; the table's D call of TRBD1 was not tested on the DNA. TRBV21-1 is assigned pseudogene status. This CDR3 comprises 17 residues. The CDR3: CASSNLTGSESNQPQHF. The DNA for the CDR3 is TGTGCCAGCAGCAACCTGACAGGGTCGGAGAGCAATCAGCCCCAGCATTTT.

V and J are TRBV15 and TRBJ1-1; the D gene is possibly TRBD1 (5 bases). Trimming left V 3 bases short and J 0 bases short, with 8 bases between. Per the germline V gene, CDR1 is LNHNV and CDR2 is YYDKDF (reference sequence). The CDR3 extends over 14 amino acids. The CDR3 nucleotides read TGTGCCACCAGCAGGAAGGGGATGAACACTGAAGCTTTCTTT. This codes for CATSRKGMNTEAFF.

The rearrangement uses TRBV28 and TRBJ2-2; D perhaps matches TRBD2 (5 bases). Germline lookup yields CDR1 MDHEN and CDR2 SYDVKM. This CDR3 comprises 16 residues. Trimming removed 3 bases from V and 6 bases from J, with 17 bases in between. The CDR3 loop reads CASSFRDYRRAGELFF. DNA of the CDR3: TGTGCCAGCAGTTTTAGAGACTACCGACGGGCCGGGGAGCTGTTTTTT.

The chain carries TRBV15 and TRBJ2-2; no firm D call. This CDR3 spans 17 amino acids. V shed 3 bases and J shed 3 bases, with 17 bases lying between them. Germline V CDR1 and CDR2: LNHNV, YYDKDF (reference sequence). CDR3 loop: CATSSVPTWADTGELFF. The DNA for the CDR3 is TGTGCCACCAGCAGTGTCCCGACCTGGGCCGACACCGGGGAGCTGTTTTTT.

The chain recombines TRBV5-4 with TRBJ2-2, with 13 bases fitting TRBD2. This CDR3 is 14 amino acids long. CDR1 and CDR2 from the germline V gene are SGHNT and YYREEE (reference sequence). V shed 5 bases and J 6 bases; nucleotides not matched to a gene: 1. DNA of the CDR3: TGTGCCAGCAGACTAGCGGGGGGGCCCGGGGAGCTGTTTTTT. Translated, it gives CASRLAGGPGELFF.

This chain's CDR3 is CASSFMGGETQYF. CDR3 bases: TGTGCCAGCAGCTTTATGGGGGGGGAGACCCAGTACTTC. The chain carries TRBV7-2 and TRBJ2-5; 7 bases align to TRBD2. The length of the CDR3 is 13 residues. In germline, CDR1 is SGHTA, CDR2 FQGNSA. V lost 3 bases to trimming and J lost 5 bases; unmatched junction nucleotides: 3.

J is TRBJ2-7 and V is TRBV30; no firm D call. The germline CDR1 and CDR2 sequences are GTSNPN and SVGIG (reference sequence). V gave up 0 bases and J gave up 2 bases, with 17 bases separating them. This CDR3 is built from 16 residues. CDR3 residues: CAWSVPSLLRAYEQYF. CDR3 bases: TGTGCCTGGAGTGTACCAAGCCTTCTTCGCGCCTACGAGCAGTACTTC. Full variable domain (outside the CDR3, taken from reference TRBV30 and TRBJ2-7): SQTIHQWPATLVQPVGSPLSLECTVEGTSNPNLYWYRQAAGRGLQLLFYSVGIGQISSEVPQNLSASRPQDRQFILSSKKLLLSDSGFYLCAWSVPSLLRAYEQYFGPGTRLTVT.